This note documents a single T cell receptor beta chain sequence. Its cognate antigen is unknown. V gave up 3 bases and J gave up 18 bases, with 18 bases separating them. The germline CDR1 and CDR2 sequences are DFQATT and SNEGSKA (reference sequence). This CDR3 spans 12 amino acids. This sample stems from a study of blood T cells in healthy people across ages. Primers used in a second PCR of roughly 7 to 11 cycles were a sample-barcoded 5' primer and a J-beta primer mix. TCRdb re-analysed the 5' RACE reads in MiXCR, keeping a single row per CDR3 protein. The table includes roughly 800,000 distinct CDR3 sequences, 55% to 70% detected once. The study, taken as a whole, reports: There was a strong correlation between TCR beta diversity and naive T cell percentage. The study lacked donor CMV status, which possibly confounded expanded clonotype changes. Older age went with lower TCR beta diversity per million T cells, in a roughly linear way. The study found more naive CD4+ cells and higher diversity in long-lived than aged donors.

The genes are TRBV20-1 and TRBJ1-6; no clear D gene. The sequenced sample was blood. The source is a man between 25 and 39 years old in good health. CDR3 in amino acids: CSASKTGQDAHF. The CDR3 coding sequence is TGCAGTGCTAGTAAAACGGGCCAAGATGCCCACTTT.